These 29 T cell receptor beta chains came from one sample sequenced in a study of cytotoxic CD8 clonotypes in ibrutinib-treated CLL. Assay: immunoSEQ multiplex PCR; the TCRdb copy retains only in-frame clones and omits some. The profile shows some 310,000 clones, about 80% of them singletons. The sample consisted of PBMCs, taken before ibrutinib treatment. These receptors were taken from a human donor with chronic lymphocytic leukemia.

The chain carries TRBV5-4 and TRBJ2-5; 7 bases align to TRBD1. Germline CDR1 reads SGHNT; CDR2 reads YYREEE (reference sequence). V dropped 1 base and J dropped 2; count of bases not matched to a gene: 2. There are 14 residues in the CDR3. The CDR3 coding sequence is TGTGCCAGCAGCTTGAAGACAGGGCAAGAGACCCAGTACTTC. This gives the protein CASSLKTGQETQYF.

The J gene is TRBJ2-2, the V gene TRBV6-4, with 9 bases that match TRBD2. The CDR3 consists of 16 residues. Germline CDR1 and CDR2: MRHNA and SNTAGT. Losses at the gene ends were 2 bases for V and 4 bases for J; bases not matched to a gene: 5. CDR3 residues: CASSDVAGGITGELFF. The CDR3 DNA is TGTGCCAGCAGTGACGTGGCGGGAGGGATCACCGGGGAGCTGTTTTTT.

This chain uses TRBV4-3 with TRBJ1-1, with 8 bases matching TRBD1. Germline lookup yields CDR1 LGHNA and CDR2 YSLEER. V lost 2 bases to trimming and J lost 4 bases; unmatched junction nucleotides: 6. The CDR3 loop spans 15 amino acids. The CDR3 region is CASSQSQGAGTEAFF. DNA of the CDR3: TGCGCCAGCAGCCAATCCCAGGGGGCAGGCACTGAAGCTTTCTTT.

V gene TRBV27 combines with J gene TRBJ2-1; 8 positions match TRBD2. Germline CDR1 MNHEY, CDR2 SMNVEV (reference sequence). CDR3 length: 14 amino acids. V shed 2 bases and J 7 bases; nucleotides not matched to a gene: 4. CDR3 DNA: TGTGCCAGCAGTTTAGGACTAGCAACTAATGAGCAGTTCTTC. It yields the protein CASSLGLATNEQFF.

This clone appeared a few times. J is TRBJ1-2 and V is TRBV7-9; no clear D gene. In germline, CDR1 is SEHNR, CDR2 FQNEAQ (reference sequence). This CDR3 region has 12 residues. Trimming shortened V by 1 base and J by 3 bases, and 3 bases separated the two germline ends. This CDR3 is CASSLDYYGYTF. The CDR3 region has the DNA TGTGCCAGCAGCTTAGACTACTATGGCTACACCTTC. Variable domain in full (rest from reference TRBV7-9 and TRBJ1-2): DTGVSQNPRHKITKRGQNVTFRCDPISEHNRLYWYRQTLGQGPEFLTYFQNEAQLEKSRLLSDRFSAERPKGSFSTLEIQRTEQGDSAMYLCASSLDYYGYTFGSGTRLTVV.

In its sample, this clone was seen once. The rearrangement links TRBV7-8 to TRBJ2-2; 11 positions match TRBD2. V lost 5 bases and J lost 8; bases outside the gene matches: 22. Germline CDR1 reads SGHVS; CDR2 reads FQNEAQ. This CDR3 contains 20 residues. CDR3 protein: CASSPRLAGQSRESGGELFF. The CDR3 nucleotides are TGTGCCAGCAGCCCGCGACTAGCGGGACAATCCCGTGAGAGCGGGGGGGAGCTGTTTTTT. The full variable domain, its missing parts supplied by reference TRBV7-8 and TRBJ2-2, is GAGVSQSPRYKVAKRGQDVALRCDPISGHVSLFWYQQALGQGPEFLTYFQNEAQLDKSGLPSDRFFAERPEGSVSTLKIQRTQQEDSAVYLCASSPRLAGQSRESGGELFFGEGSRLTVL.

The genes are TRBV7-2 and TRBJ2-5; D is possibly TRBD2 (5 bases). Germline loops: CDR1 SGHTA, CDR2 FQGNSA. V lost 5 bases and J 2 bases, leaving 15 bases between the germline ends. The CDR3 runs 15 residues. This CDR3 reads CASSEGGRAQETQYF. In nucleotides, the CDR3 is TGTGCCAGCAGCGAGGGTGGAAGGGCACAAGAGACCCAGTACTTC.

This sequence joins TRBV2 and TRBJ1-1; TRBD1 is a possible D gene (5 bases). This CDR3 is built from 17 residues. Germline-derived CDR1 and CDR2 are SNHLY and FYNNEI. V lost 11 bases, J lost 0 bases, and 25 bases lay in between. CDR3 nucleotides: TGTGCCGGACGGGACGTTCCAATCAGGGCAGTGAACACTGAAGCTTTCTTT. Its translation: CAGRDVPIRAVNTEAFF. The full variable domain, in which reference TRBV2 and TRBJ1-1 provide the parts outside the CDR3, is EPEVTQTPSHQVTQMGQEVILRCVPISNHLYFYWYRQILGQKVEFLVSFYNNEISEKSEIFDDQFSVERPDGSNFTLKIRSTKLEDSAMYFCAGRDVPIRAVNTEAFFGQGTRLTVV.

This chain connects TRBV10-3 to TRBJ2-7; TRBD1 matches 7 bases. V was clipped by 2 bases and J by 2 bases; unmatched bases: 6. Per the germline V gene, CDR1 is ENHRY and CDR2 is SYGVKD. The CDR3 runs 15 residues. CDR3 nucleotides: TGTGCCATCAGTGAGGTTAGCCAGGGGGCCTACGAGCAGTACTTC. It is translated as CAISEVSQGAYEQYF.

V gene TRBV7-9 combines with J gene TRBJ2-5, with D possibly being TRBD1 (6 bases). The CDR3 extends over 15 amino acids. Trimming shortened V by 5 bases and J by 0 bases, and 13 bases separated the two germline ends. The germline gives CDR1 SEHNR, CDR2 FQNEAQ (reference sequence). CDR3 region: CASSPGQTYQETQYF. The CDR3 nucleotides read TGTGCCAGCAGCCCAGGACAGACCTACCAAGAGACCCAGTACTTC.

This chain connects TRBV6-6 to TRBJ2-7; 9 nucleotides agree with TRBD2. The CDR3 is made up of 15 amino acids. Germline V gene lookup returns CDR1 MNHNY and CDR2 SVGAGI (reference sequence). After removal of 1 base from V and 2 bases from J, the junction contained 3 bases not matched to a gene. CDR3 DNA: TGTGCCAGCAGTTACTTTGCGGGAGGGACCTACGAGCAGTACTTC. Its protein product is CASSYFAGGTYEQYF.

This clone was counted a few times. The chain links TRBV7-2 to TRBJ2-5; possibly TRBD1 for D (5 bases). The CDR3 covers 13 residues. V was shortened by 2 bases and J by 4 bases, with 8 bases between the two germline ends. Germline V lookup: CDR1 SGHTA, CDR2 FQGNSA. CDR3 in DNA: TGTGCCAGCAGCTTAAGGGGATTAGAGACCCAGTACTTC. Protein sequence: CASSLRGLETQYF.

The chain combines TRBV5-1 with TRBJ1-2; TRBD1 matches at 9 bases. Per the germline V gene, CDR1 is SGHRS and CDR2 is YFSETQ. CDR3 size: 14 residues. The J segment lost 8 bases and the V segment lost 0 bases, leaving 5 bases of the junction unmatched. CDR3 amino acids: CASSLGRQGGGYTF. In DNA, the CDR3 is TGCGCCAGCAGCTTGGGAAGACAGGGGGGAGGCTACACCTTC.

The chain links TRBV29-1 to TRBJ1-1; no firm D call. V was cut by 1 base and J by 11 bases, with 5 bases left in between. This CDR3 spans 9 amino acids. Germline assignment: CDR1 SQVTM and CDR2 ANQGSEA. Here the CDR3 reads CSVEVWAFF. The DNA of the CDR3 is TGCAGCGTTGAAGTTTGGGCTTTCTTT.

The sample holds a few counts of this clone. The chain uses TRBV5-4 and TRBJ2-3; the D is unclear. Trimming cost V 2 bases and J 2 bases, with 9 bases left between them. CDR1 and CDR2 (germline): SGHNT, YYREEE (reference sequence). CDR3 length: 14 residues. CDR3 sequence reads: CASSFQVVTDTQYF. The CDR3, as DNA: TGTGCCAGCAGCTTTCAGGTTGTCACAGATACGCAGTATTTT.

In this sample, this clone turned up a few times. V is TRBV7-6 and J is TRBJ1-1; 7 nucleotides line up with TRBD1. The J segment lost 5 bases and the V segment lost 0 bases, leaving 6 bases of the junction unmatched. Germline assignment: CDR1 SGHVS and CDR2 FNYEAQ. This CDR3 is 15 amino acids long. The CDR3: CASSLARGPRTEAFF. The CDR3 DNA is TGTGCCAGCAGCTTAGCAAGGGGGCCGAGGACTGAAGCTTTCTTT.

V gene TRBV5-4 combines with J gene TRBJ2-7, with 10 bases aligning to TRBD2. The germline CDR1 and CDR2 sequences are SGHNT and YYREEE (reference sequence). Trimming cost V 4 bases and J 2 bases; bases outside gene matches: 6. This CDR3 is built from 15 residues. In DNA form, the CDR3 reads TGTGCCAGCAGCAGGCTAGCGGGAGATACCTACGAGCAGTACTTC. Encoded protein: CASSRLAGDTYEQYF.

J is TRBJ2-7 and V is TRBV11-1; 7 bases match TRBD2. Trimming took 2 bases from V and 10 from J; bases not matched to a gene: 14. CDR3 length: 15 residues. In germline, CDR1 is SGHAT, CDR2 FQDESV (reference sequence). CDR3 amino acids: CASSLNAGARTEQYF. In DNA, the CDR3 is TGTGCCAGCAGCTTAAACGCGGGAGCCCGTACGGAACAGTACTTC. Complete variable domain (other parts from reference TRBV11-1 and TRBJ2-7): EAEVAQSPRYKITEKSQAVAFWCDPISGHATLYWYRQILGQGPELLVQFQDESVVDDSQLPKDRFSAERLKGVDSTLKIQPAELGDSAMYLCASSLNAGARTEQYFGPGTRLTVT.

This clone was counted a single time. The chain links TRBV18 to TRBJ1-2; 10 bases are shared with TRBD1. Unmatched junction bases numbered 9, after V lost 4 bases and J lost 13 bases. Germline CDR1 KGHSH, CDR2 LQKENI. CDR3 size: 13 residues. The CDR3 reads CASSLGTGVLLTF. CDR3 in DNA: TGTGCCAGCTCACTCGGGACAGGGGTACTTCTCACCTTC.

The chain employs TRBV5-6 and TRBJ2-1; D is ambiguous. CDR1 is SGHDT and CDR2 is YYEEEE in the germline V gene. This CDR3 has 15 amino acids. V dropped 2 bases and J dropped 7 bases, with 16 bases sitting between them. The CDR3 spells CASSLVGRDGNEQFF. Written as DNA, the CDR3 is TGTGCCAGCAGCTTAGTCGGACGTGACGGGAATGAGCAGTTCTTC.

The genes are TRBV6-6 and TRBJ2-3; D is ambiguous. The CDR3 is 15 residues long. The ends were cut back, 6 bases at V and 1 base at J, with 14 bases in the middle. CDR1 is MNHNY, CDR2 SVGAGI, per germline (reference sequence). CDR3 bases: TGTGCCAGCAGCTGGCTTGGACCCGGCACAGATACGCAGTATTTT. Residues: CASSWLGPGTDTQYF.

The table lists this clone with a count of one. The J gene is TRBJ1-4, the V gene TRBV19; D unclear. CDR1 is LNHDA, CDR2 SQIVND, per germline (reference sequence). The CDR3 runs 17 residues. V lost 4 bases, J lost 0 bases, and 15 bases lay in between. CDR3 loop: CASSTSHAETTNEKLFF. CDR3 sequence (DNA): TGTGCCAGTAGTACCTCACACGCAGAGACAACTAATGAAAAACTGTTTTTT. Using reference TRBV19 and TRBJ1-4 for the parts outside the CDR3, the full variable domain is DGGITQSPKYLFRKEGQNVTLSCEQNLNHDAMYWYRQDPGQGLRLIYYSQIVNDFQKGDIAEGYSVSREKKESFPLTVTSAQKNPTAFYLCASSTSHAETTNEKLFFGSGTQLSVL.

The genes are TRBV15 and TRBJ2-1; TRBD2 agrees at 14 bases. After removal of 0 bases from V and 2 bases from J, the junction contained 3 bases not matched to a gene. This CDR3 is built from 18 residues. In germline, CDR1 is LNHNV, CDR2 YYDKDF (reference sequence). This CDR3 reads CATSREGTSGSTYNEQFF. The DNA for the CDR3 is TGTGCCACCAGCAGAGAGGGGACTAGCGGGAGCACCTACAATGAGCAGTTCTTC.

This clone occurred a few times. The chain has TRBV4-1 and TRBJ1-2; D may be TRBD1 (6 bases). The CDR3 spans 16 residues. The germline gives CDR1 MGHRA, CDR2 YSYEKL. Trimming left V 6 bases short and J 4 bases short, with 21 bases between. The CDR3, as DNA: TGCGCCAGCAGTTCGGACAGAATGCCGTACCGCTATGGCTACACCTTC. Its protein product is CASSSDRMPYRYGYTF.

The rearrangement uses TRBV28 and TRBJ1-5; possible D gene TRBD1, 5 bases. V lost 3 bases and J 4 bases, leaving 22 bases between the germline ends. Germline-derived CDR1 and CDR2 are MDHEN and SYDVKM. The CDR3 extends over 18 amino acids. The CDR3, as DNA: TGTGCCAGCAGTTTGTTAACACAGAAGATGGGGCAAAATCAGCCCCAGCATTTT. Translated: CASSLLTQKMGQNQPQHF. The complete variable domain, with remaining parts taken from reference TRBV28 and TRBJ1-5, reads DVKVTQSSRYLVKRTGEKVFLECVQDMDHENMFWYRQDPGLGLRLIYFSYDVKMKEKGDIPEGYSVSREKKERFSLILESASTNQTSMYLCASSLLTQKMGQNQPQHFGDGTRLSIL.

The V call is TRBV2, the J call TRBJ2-5, with D possibly being TRBD1 or TRBD2 (5 bases each). Trimming took 4 bases from V and 1 from J, leaving 10 bases between them. The CDR3 runs 14 residues. Germline-derived CDR1 and CDR2 are SNHLY and FYNNEI. The CDR3 protein is CASSVSGTQETQYF. In nucleotides, the CDR3 is TGTGCCAGCAGTGTGTCCGGGACCCAAGAGACCCAGTACTTC.

This clone was seen a handful of times. This chain uses TRBV9 with TRBJ2-2; 7 bases are a match to TRBD1. CDR1 is SGDLS and CDR2 is YYNGEE in the germline V gene. V lost 0 bases to trimming and J lost 4 bases; unmatched junction nucleotides: 0. The CDR3 is 14 amino acids. As DNA, the CDR3 is TGTGCCAGCAGCGTAGCAGGGGGCACCGGGGAGCTGTTTTTT. Translating gives CASSVAGGTGELFF.

This clone was seen a single time. In DNA, the CDR3 is TGTGCCAGCAGCTTAGTGACGCAGGTCCATGGCTACACCTTC. It yields the protein CASSLVTQVHGYTF. This chain joins TRBV7-2 and TRBJ1-2; D is unclear. This CDR3 is 14 amino acids long. Trimming cost V 1 base and J 6 bases, with 12 bases left between them. CDR1 SGHTA and CDR2 FQGNSA come from the germline V gene. The full variable domain, its missing parts supplied by reference TRBV7-2 and TRBJ1-2, is GAGVSQSPSNKVTEKGKDVELRCDPISGHTALYWYRQSLGQGLEFLIYFQGNSAPDKSGLPSDRFSAERTGGSVSTLTIQRTQQEDSAVYLCASSLVTQVHGYTFGSGTRLTVV.

This chain connects TRBV19 to TRBJ2-2; D is ambiguous. In germline, CDR1 is LNHDA, CDR2 SQIVND (reference sequence). CDR3 length: 18 amino acids. V was shortened by 4 bases and J by 4 bases, with 22 bases between the two germline ends. The CDR3 sequence is CASSREASGISSTGELFF. CDR3 DNA sequence: TGTGCCAGTAGTAGAGAAGCTAGTGGAATCAGTAGCACCGGGGAGCTGTTTTTT.